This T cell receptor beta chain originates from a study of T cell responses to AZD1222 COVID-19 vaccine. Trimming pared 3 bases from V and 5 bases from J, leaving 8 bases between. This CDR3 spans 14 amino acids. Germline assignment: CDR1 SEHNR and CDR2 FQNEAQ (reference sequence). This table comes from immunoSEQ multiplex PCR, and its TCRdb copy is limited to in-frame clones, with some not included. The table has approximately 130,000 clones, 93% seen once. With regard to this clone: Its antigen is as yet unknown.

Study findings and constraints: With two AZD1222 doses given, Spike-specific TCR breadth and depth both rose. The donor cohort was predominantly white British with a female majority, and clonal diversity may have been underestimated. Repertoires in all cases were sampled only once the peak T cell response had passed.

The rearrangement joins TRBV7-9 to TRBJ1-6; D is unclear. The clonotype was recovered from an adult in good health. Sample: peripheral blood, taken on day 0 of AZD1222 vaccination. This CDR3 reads CASSFGQNNSPLHF. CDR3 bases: TGTGCCAGCAGCTTTGGGCAGAATAATTCACCCCTCCACTTT.